A selection of T cell receptor beta chains follows, all from one sample in a study of T-cell reconstitution after alpha-beta-depleted transplantation in children. TCRdb reprocessed the PCR reads via MiXCR and lists one record per CDR3 protein. The data show 250,000 to 300,000 distinct CDR3 sequences, about 10% seen once. This specimen was PBMCs from the stem cell graft donor, taken from the stem cell graft. Receptor source: a human donor who donated a stem cell graft to a child with SCID. The CDR3 runs from the conserved cysteine through the conserved F or W. Fields, in order: V gene, D gene, J gene, clone size, CDR3 DNA, CDR3 protein. A D gene is named only where the DNA matches it firmly. Clone size is given for some rows only: seen once, a few or many times, or a class if the clone is expanded.

TRBV19	TRBD1	TRBJ2-7	many	TGTGCCAGTGGGACAGCCTCGCCATACGAGCAGTACTTC	CASGTASPYEQYF
TRBV29-1	-	TRBJ1-2	-	TGCAGCGTTGAAAAGGGAGAGGGGTATGGCTACACCTTC	CSVEKGEGYGYTF
TRBV9	TRBD2	TRBJ2-7	few	TGTGCCAGCAGCGTAGACGGGGGGACCTACGAGCAGTACTTC	CASSVDGGTYEQYF
TRBV29-1	-	TRBJ1-2	many	TGCAGCGTTGTAATCGTTACTAACTATGGCTACACCTTC	CSVVIVTNYGYTF
TRBV12-3/TRBV12-4	-	TRBJ1-1	many	TGTGCCAGCAGTCTCACAGCTTACACTGAAGCTTTCTTT	CASSLTAYTEAFF
TRBV6-1	-	TRBJ1-5	few	TGTGCCAGCGGCCCTTCGGGGTTTAATCAGCCCCAGCATTTT	CASGPSGFNQPQHF
TRBV10-2	-	TRBJ1-5	many	TGCGCCAGCAGTGACAGGGTTAGTCAGCCCCAGCATTTT	CASSDRVSQPQHF
TRBV7-9	-	TRBJ1-6	-	TGTGCCAGCAGCGTGGGGGTCTCCTATAATTCACCCCTCCACTTT	CASSVGVSYNSPLHF
TRBV6-5	TRBD1	TRBJ1-2	few	TGTGCCAGCAGTTACTCGACAGGGGGCGGAAATGGCTACACCTTC	CASSYSTGGGNGYTF
TRBV12-3/TRBV12-4	TRBD1	TRBJ2-2	few	TGTGCCAGCAGTCTAAGGGGGCTGGGGGCCGGGGAGCTGTTTTTT	CASSLRGLGAGELFF
TRBV6-5	TRBD1	TRBJ1-2	many	TGTGCCAGCAGCGCAGGACAGGAGATCATCTATGGCTACACCTTC	CASSAGQEIIYGYTF
TRBV7-8	TRBD2	TRBJ2-5	many	TGTGCCAGCAGCTTAGTGACTAGCATTGAGACCCAGTACTTC	CASSLVTSIETQYF
TRBV7-9	-	TRBJ2-7	-	TGTGCCAGCAGCCCGGAGGGTATAGGCTCCTACGAGCAGTACTTC	CASSPEGIGSYEQYF
TRBV5-1	-	TRBJ2-3	few	TGCGCCAGCAGCAGTAAGTTTATCACAGATACGCAGTATTTT	CASSSKFITDTQYF
TRBV5-1	-	TRBJ2-7	few	TGCGCCAGCAGCTTGATTGCCAGCGAAGTGGGAGAGCAGTACTTC	CASSLIASEVGEQYF
TRBV6-1	TRBD1	TRBJ1-6	few	TGTGCCAGCAGGTCTCCGGGACAGATTAATTCACCCCTCCACTTT	CASRSPGQINSPLHF
TRBV9	-	TRBJ2-7	few	TGTGCCAGCAGCGTAGGTGGGAACACCTACGAGCAGTACTTC	CASSVGGNTYEQYF
TRBV3-1	TRBD1	TRBJ2-5	few	TGTGCCAGCAGCCATGGGGACAGAAAATACCAGTACTTC	CASSHGDRKYQYF
TRBV29-1	TRBD2	TRBJ2-7	-	TGCAGCGTTGAGTCTCCGGGGGGCGAGCAGTACTTC	CSVESPGGEQYF
TRBV7-2	TRBD1	TRBJ2-2	few	TGTGCCAGCAGCTGGGGACAGGGCACAATATCCGGGGAGCTGTTTTTT	CASSWGQGTISGELFF
TRBV20-1	TRBD2	TRBJ2-3	-	TGCAGTGCGCGGGGGGGCCATACAGATACGCAGTATTTT	CSARGGHTDTQYF
TRBV5-1	-	TRBJ1-1	few	TGCGCCAGCAGCTTGTTGCAGGGGTCGGGCACTGAAGCTTTCTTT	CASSLLQGSGTEAFF
TRBV5-1	-	TRBJ2-2	-	TGCGCCAGCAGCTTTACCACCGGGAAGCTGTTTTTT	CASSFTTGKLFF
TRBV5-1	-	TRBJ2-2	many	TGCGCCAGCAGCTTGTCCCCCGGGGGCAACACCGGGGAGCTGTTTTTT	CASSLSPGGNTGELFF
TRBV5-1	-	TRBJ2-5	few	TGCGCCAGCAGCCCCTGGGGTTCAACCACCCAAGAGACCCAGTACTTC	CASSPWGSTTQETQYF
TRBV20-1	-	TRBJ1-2	-	TGCAGTGCTAGAGATCCGGAACAGGGCTTTGGCTACACCTTC	CSARDPEQGFGYTF
TRBV20-1	-	TRBJ2-2	few	TGCAGTGCTAGAGAGTGGACGAACACCGGGGAGCTGTTTTTT	CSAREWTNTGELFF
TRBV6-1	TRBD1	TRBJ1-1	few	TGTGCCAGCAGTACGACAGGGAGAATGGGAGCTTTCTTT	CASSTTGRMGAFF
TRBV27	-	TRBJ2-3	-	TGTGCCAGCAGTTTGCCGTGGGGGCCGACAGATACGCAGTATTTT	CASSLPWGPTDTQYF
TRBV4-2	TRBD2	TRBJ2-1	-	TGTGCCAGCAGCCATAGCGGGGGGACCTACAATGAGCAGTTCTTC	CASSHSGGTYNEQFF
TRBV24-1	-	TRBJ1-1	many	TGTGCCACCAGTTCTGTAGCAGCCGCTGAAGCTTTCTTT	CATSSVAAAEAFF
TRBV5-1	-	TRBJ2-7	few	TGCGCCAGCAGCTCAGGGATAGGCCAGATCTACGAGCAGTACTTC	CASSSGIGQIYEQYF
TRBV29-1	-	TRBJ2-7	-	TGCAGCGTTGAAATAGGAGCCTACGAGCAGTACTTC	CSVEIGAYEQYF
TRBV5-1	-	TRBJ2-7	-	TGCGCCAGCAGCTTGATCCAGGACAGCACTATTGGGCAGTACTTC	CASSLIQDSTIGQYF
TRBV6-5	-	TRBJ1-1	many	TGTGCCAGCAGTTACGCTGGTTGGAACACTGAAGCTTTCTTT	CASSYAGWNTEAFF
TRBV2	TRBD1	TRBJ2-5	many	TGTGCCAGCAGTGAACTATGGACAGGGGAAGAGACCCAGTACTTC	CASSELWTGEETQYF
TRBV15	-	TRBJ1-5	-	TGTGCCACCAGCAGAGATCAGGGAGCGAATCAGCCCCAGCATTTT	CATSRDQGANQPQHF
TRBV25-1	-	TRBJ2-3	-	TGTGCCAGCAGTGAATACGGCACTTTCACAGATACGCAGTATTTT	CASSEYGTFTDTQYF
TRBV6-1	-	TRBJ1-2	many	TGTGCCAGCAGTGAAATTAAGGCCGCAGGGAACTATGGCTACACCTTC	CASSEIKAAGNYGYTF
TRBV12-3/TRBV12-4	-	TRBJ2-5	-	TGTGCCAGCAGCGAATCCCCAGAGACCCAGTACTTC	CASSESPETQYF
TRBV2	-	TRBJ2-1	-	TGTGCCAGCAGTGTATGGGGTGAGCAGTTCTTC	CASSVWGEQFF
TRBV2	TRBD1	TRBJ2-2	few	TGTGCCAGCAAGGACCCAGGGGGCTCCGGGGAGCTGTTTTTT	CASKDPGGSGELFF